The 28 T cell receptor beta chains presented below share a single source sample, sequenced in a study of blood T cell repertoires in COVID-19. Repertoires were generated with immunoSEQ multiplex PCR, while TCRdb's copy carries only in-frame clones and drops some. The table lists 88,000 or so clones, over 75% of them singletons. Sequences were obtained from peripheral blood. These receptors came from a man between 60 and 70 years old with acute or convalescent COVID-19.

The CDR3 spells CASSLAGGPETQYF. Here the CDR3 DNA reads TGTGCCAGCAGCTTAGCGGGAGGGCCAGAGACCCAGTACTTC. The chain couples TRBV7-2 to TRBJ2-5; the match to TRBD2 covers 7 bases. Germline V lookup: CDR1 SGHTA, CDR2 FQGNSA. The CDR3 has 14 amino acids. Trimming cost V 0 bases and J 4 bases; bases outside gene matches: 2.

This clone showed up just once. The chain uses TRBV12-3 or TRBV12-4 and TRBJ1-1; D is unclear. The CDR3 spans 13 residues. V was cut by 2 bases and J by 3 bases, with 7 bases left in between. For the CDR3, the DNA is TGTGCCAGCAGTTTAAGAAGCGACACTGAAGCTTTCTTT. Protein: CASSLRSDTEAFF.

The chain joins TRBV5-1 to TRBJ1-4, with TRBD1 as a possible D gene (6 bases). Germline assignment: CDR1 SGHRS and CDR2 YFSETQ. This CDR3 has 12 residues. Between the trimmed V and J ends, which lost 5 bases and 7 bases, there was a span of 9 bases. Here the CDR3 reads CASRKQGEKLFF. CDR3 nucleotides: TGCGCCAGCAGGAAACAGGGTGAAAAACTGTTTTTT. The full variable domain, rest sourced from reference TRBV5-1 and TRBJ1-4, is KAGVTQTPRYLIKTRGQQVTLSCSPISGHRSVSWYQQTPGQGLQFLFEYFSETQRNKGNFPGRFSGRQFSNSRSEMNVSTLELGDSALYLCASRKQGEKLFFGSGTQLSVL.

This chain links TRBV6-2 or TRBV6-3 with TRBJ1-2; the match to TRBD1 covers 7 bases. Germline assignment: CDR1 MNHEY and CDR2 SVGEGT. The J segment lost 6 bases and the V segment lost 6 bases, leaving 4 bases of the junction unmatched. There are 12 residues in the CDR3. CDR3 bases: TGTGCCAGCAGCAGGGGGACAAATGGCTACACCTTC. Residues: CASSRGTNGYTF.

V and J are TRBV2 and TRBJ1-2; D is possibly TRBD1 (6 bases). CDR1 is SNHLY, CDR2 FYNNEI, per germline. The CDR3 runs 11 residues. Trimming stripped 8 bases from V and 7 bases from J, with 11 bases between. CDR3 protein: CASQQGSGYTF. The DNA of the CDR3 is TGTGCCAGCCAACAGGGTAGTGGCTACACCTTC.

The V and J genes are TRBV15 and TRBJ2-7; possibly TRBD2 for D (5 bases). Trimming left V 5 bases short and J 2 bases short, with 10 bases between. CDR1 and CDR2 from the germline V gene are LNHNV and YYDKDF (reference sequence). This CDR3 is built from 13 residues. The CDR3 protein is CATSGPGTYEQYF. The CDR3 DNA sequence: TGTGCCACCAGCGGCCCGGGGACCTACGAGCAGTACTTC. The full variable domain, with the rest looked up from reference TRBV15 and TRBJ2-7, is DAMVIQNPRYQVTQFGKPVTLSCSQTLNHNVMYWYQQKSSQAPKLLFHYYDKDFNNEADTPDNFQSRRPNTSFCFLDIRSPGLGDTAMYLCATSGPGTYEQYFGPGTRLTVT.

This clone has more than one count but fewer than ten. The genes are TRBV5-8 and TRBJ2-2; TRBD2 might be the D (5 bases). Germline CDR1 and CDR2: SGHTS and YDEGEE. V was cut by 4 bases and J by 6 bases, with 16 bases left in between. The CDR3 contains 15 residues. The CDR3 spells CASSPRTLGPGELFF. The CDR3 nucleotides read TGTGCCAGCAGCCCCCGAACACTAGGTCCCGGGGAGCTGTTTTTT.

The J gene is TRBJ1-3, the V gene TRBV12-5; tentative D call: TRBD1 (5 bases). CDR1 is LGHNT and CDR2 is FRNRAP in the germline V gene. Trimming pared 4 bases from V and 0 bases from J, leaving 22 bases between. This CDR3 has 19 residues. The CDR3 DNA reads as TGTGCTAGTGGTTCGGGACCCGCACCGGGACTGGGCTCTGGAAACACCATATATTTT. Its translation: CASGSGPAPGLGSGNTIYF.

The chain has TRBV1 and TRBJ2-1; whether TRBD2, the table's D call, matches the DNA was not checked. TRBV1 is a pseudogene segment. The CDR3 contains 20 residues. Here the CDR3 reads CTSSQDLLCGRAIPYNEQFF. CDR3 bases: TGCACCAGCAGCCAAGATCTTTTGTGCGGGAGGGCGATCCCTTACAATGAGCAGTTCTTC.

V gene TRBV7-2 combines with J gene TRBJ2-7, with TRBD2 matching 11 bases. Germline CDR1 is SGHTA and CDR2 is FQGNSA. The CDR3 consists of 16 residues. V was pared by 1 base and J by 1 base, with 3 bases of the junction left unmatched. The CDR3 reads CASSLGPSGGSYEQYF. In nucleotides, the CDR3 is TGTGCCAGCAGCTTAGGGCCTAGCGGGGGGTCCTACGAGCAGTACTTC. Filled out from reference TRBV7-2 and TRBJ2-7, the complete variable domain reads GAGVSQSPSNKVTEKGKDVELRCDPISGHTALYWYRQSLGQGLEFLIYFQGNSAPDKSGLPSDRFSAERTGGSVSTLTIQRTQQEDSAVYLCASSLGPSGGSYEQYFGPGTRLTVT.

The J gene is TRBJ1-2, the V gene TRBV6-5, with 9 bases that match TRBD1. The J segment lost 8 bases and the V segment lost 2 bases, leaving 12 bases of the junction unmatched. The CDR3 has 16 residues. Germline assignment: CDR1 MNHEY and CDR2 SVGAGI. This CDR3 reads CASSYVPTGGLGGYTF. DNA of the CDR3: TGTGCCAGCAGTTACGTACCGACAGGGGGATTAGGCGGCTACACCTTC.

The chain carries TRBV10-3 and TRBJ2-1; 9 nucleotides align to TRBD2. V trimming: 10 bases; J trimming: 7 bases; junction bases outside the gene matches: 26. The V gene's germline CDR1 is ENHRY and CDR2 SYGVKD. This CDR3 region has 19 residues. This chain's CDR3 is CARHYGAGGRPQGGNEQFF. The DNA of the CDR3 is TGTGCCAGACATTACGGTGCGGGAGGGCGACCCCAGGGAGGGAATGAGCAGTTCTTC.

This sequence joins TRBV5-4 and TRBJ2-2; 7 bases line up with TRBD1. This CDR3 is 15 amino acids long. Per germline, CDR1 SGHNT and CDR2 YYREEE (reference sequence). The V segment lost 0 bases and the J segment 7 bases; nucleotides outside the gene matches: 6. In nucleotides, the CDR3 is TGTGCCAGCAGCTTGGTGCAGGGGGTTGACGGGGAGCTGTTTTTT. This sequence encodes CASSLVQGVDGELFF.

V gene TRBV9 combines with J gene TRBJ2-7; perhaps TRBD2 as D (5 bases). V lost 0 bases, J lost 0 bases, and 10 bases lay in between. Germline lookup yields CDR1 SGDLS and CDR2 YYNGEE. This CDR3 contains 15 residues. CDR3 sequence (DNA): TGTGCCAGCAGCGTAGACGGGGAAAGCTCCTACGAGCAGTACTTC. Translating it yields CASSVDGESSYEQYF. The full variable domain, with the rest looked up from reference TRBV9 and TRBJ2-7, is DSGVTQTPKHLITATGQRVTLRCSPRSGDLSVYWYQQSLDQGLQFLIQYYNGEERAKGNILERFSAQQFPDLHSELNLSSLELGDSALYFCASSVDGESSYEQYFGPGTRLTVT.

The chain is built from TRBV9 and TRBJ2-3; 12 nucleotides align to TRBD2. Losses at the gene ends were 1 base for V and 0 bases for J; bases not matched to a gene: 3. The CDR3 runs to 17 residues. CDR1 SGDLS and CDR2 YYNGEE come from the germline V gene. The CDR3 sequence is CASSVTGTSGSTDTQYF. CDR3 nucleotides: TGTGCCAGCAGCGTAACTGGGACTAGCGGGAGCACAGATACGCAGTATTTT. Based on the CDR3 plus reference TRBV9 and TRBJ2-3, the full variable domain is DSGVTQTPKHLITATGQRVTLRCSPRSGDLSVYWYQQSLDQGLQFLIQYYNGEERAKGNILERFSAQQFPDLHSELNLSSLELGDSALYFCASSVTGTSGSTDTQYFGPGTRLTVL.

The CDR3 protein is CASSPRTSGSVNEQFF. The CDR3 DNA follows: TGTGCCAGCAGTCCGCGGACTAGCGGGAGTGTCAATGAGCAGTTCTTC. The rearrangement links TRBV6-2 or TRBV6-3 to TRBJ2-1; 13 nucleotides agree with TRBD2. Germline V lookup: CDR1 MNHEY, CDR2 SVGEGT. There are 16 residues in the CDR3. V was pared by 5 bases and J by 6 bases, with 7 bases of the junction left unmatched.

The chain has TRBV9 and TRBJ1-6; tentative D call: TRBD1 (5 bases). Germline CDR1 and CDR2: SGDLS and YYNGEE. The CDR3 is made up of 14 amino acids. V was clipped by 4 bases and J by 8 bases, with 13 bases between them. The CDR3 region has the DNA TGTGCCAGCAGCTTGAGTTGGGGGGATTCACCCCTCCACTTT. As protein: CASSLSWGDSPLHF.

The chain links TRBV5-1 to TRBJ1-1, with TRBD1 identical over 8 bases. The length of the CDR3 is 11 residues. Looked up from germline, CDR1 is SGHRS and CDR2 is YFSETQ. Trimming at V came to 6 bases and at J to 8 bases, leaving 3 bases not matched to a gene. The CDR3 protein is CASNQGAEAFF. CDR3 DNA: TGCGCCAGCAACCAGGGGGCGGAAGCTTTCTTT.

This chain connects TRBV5-4 to TRBJ2-2, with 9 positions matching TRBD1. V gave up 4 bases and J gave up 4 bases; unmatched junction bases: 5. CDR1 and CDR2 from the germline V gene are SGHNT and YYREEE (reference sequence). CDR3 length: 15 amino acids. In DNA form, the CDR3 reads TGTGCCAGCAGCCAAAAACAGGGGGCCACCGGGGAGCTGTTTTTT. Its protein product is CASSQKQGATGELFF.

This chain's CDR3 is CASSLDTGVYEQYF. As DNA, the CDR3 is TGTGCCAGCAGCTTAGATACGGGGGTCTACGAGCAGTACTTC. The chain employs TRBV11-2 and TRBJ2-7; possible D gene TRBD2, 6 bases. Per germline, CDR1 SGHAT and CDR2 FQNNGV. The V end lost 0 bases, the J end lost 3 bases, and 9 bases lay between the germline ends. The CDR3 totals 14 residues.

The V call is TRBV10-2, the J call TRBJ2-3, with 11 bases lining up with TRBD2. CDR1 is WSHSY, CDR2 SAAADI, per germline. This CDR3 comprises 16 residues. V was pared by 8 bases and J by 1 base, with 8 bases of the junction left unmatched. CDR3 residues: CASPPRLAGCTDTQYF. The CDR3 DNA is TGCGCCAGCCCCCCGAGACTAGCGGGATGCACAGATACGCAGTATTTT.

The rearrangement joins TRBV30 to TRBJ1-4, with 7 positions matching TRBD1. Germline trimming cut 0 bases from V and 8 bases from J; bases unmatched to any gene: 9. Germline CDR1 GTSNPN, CDR2 SVGIG (reference sequence). This CDR3 is 15 amino acids long. The CDR3 DNA sequence: TGTGCCTGGAGTGTATTGCGGACAGGTTTGGAAAAACTGTTTTTT. Amino acid sequence: CAWSVLRTGLEKLFF.

The V and J genes are TRBV5-8 and TRBJ2-7, with 7 bases lining up with TRBD2. Germline lookup yields CDR1 SGHTS and CDR2 YDEGEE. The CDR3 is 14 amino acids. V shed 2 bases and J 1 base; nucleotides not matched to a gene: 3. For the CDR3, the DNA is TGTGCCAGCAGCTTACGGGGGGTGTCCTACGAGCAGTACTTC. This sequence encodes CASSLRGVSYEQYF.

V gene TRBV30 combines with J gene TRBJ2-3; 10 bases line up with TRBD2. The V gene end was trimmed by 0 bases and the J gene end by 2 bases; junction bases not matched to a gene: 2. This CDR3 is built from 15 residues. CDR1 GTSNPN and CDR2 SVGIG come from the germline V gene (reference sequence). This CDR3 is CAWSVAGGHTDTQYF. The CDR3 nucleotides read TGTGCCTGGAGTGTAGCGGGGGGGCACACAGATACGCAGTATTTT.

The chain has TRBV24-1 and TRBJ2-3, with a possible D match to TRBD2 (5 bases). Germline V CDR1 and CDR2: KGHDR, SFDVKD. CDR3 length equals 15 residues. V dropped 2 bases and J dropped 1 base, with 9 bases sitting between them. For the CDR3, the DNA is TGTGCCACCAGTGATTCTAGCAGCCGCACAGATACGCAGTATTTT. This gives the protein CATSDSSSRTDTQYF.

The chain combines TRBV10-1 with TRBJ1-5; 8 nucleotides line up with TRBD1. This CDR3 has 13 amino acids. After removal of 6 bases from V and 7 bases from J, the junction contained 5 bases not matched to a gene. Germline V CDR1 and CDR2: WNHNN, SYGVQD (reference sequence). The CDR3 is CASRLTGEQPQHF. CDR3 DNA: TGCGCCAGCAGACTGACAGGGGAACAGCCCCAGCATTTT.

This clone appeared once. The V call is TRBV30, the J call TRBJ2-4, with D possibly matching TRBD2 (6 bases). Germline V gives CDR1 GTSNPN, CDR2 SVGIG (reference sequence). V was pared by 3 bases and J by 4 bases, with 13 bases between. This CDR3 is built from 14 residues. The CDR3 coding sequence is TGTGCCTGGAGAGGAGGGGCTGAAAAAAACATTCAGTACTTC. This codes for CAWRGGAEKNIQYF.

The rearrangement links TRBV19 to TRBJ2-4, with 7 nucleotides matching TRBD1. V was clipped by 5 bases and J by 8 bases; unmatched bases: 6. From germline, CDR1 is LNHDA and CDR2 SQIVND (reference sequence). There are 13 residues in the CDR3. For the CDR3, the DNA is TGTGCCAGTAGTTCGGGACAGCTTTACATTCAGTACTTC. As protein: CASSSGQLYIQYF. Using reference TRBV19 and TRBJ2-4 for the parts outside the CDR3, the full variable domain is DGGITQSPKYLFRKEGQNVTLSCEQNLNHDAMYWYRQDPGQGLRLIYYSQIVNDFQKGDIAEGYSVSREKKESFPLTVTSAQKNPTAFYLCASSSGQLYIQYFGAGTRLSVL.